These 30 T cell receptor beta chains share one sample of origin, sequenced in a study of blood T cells in healthy people across ages. Then a second PCR, running roughly 6 to 11 cycles, was carried out with a sample-barcoded 5' primer and a J-beta primer mix. Each CDR3 protein is one row after TCRdb ran MiXCR on the 5' RACE reads. The data hold about 1.1 million distinct CDR3 sequences, with more than 30% observed a single time. Sequencing used blood. The source is a man in his late teens or twenties in good health.

This clonotype was observed a few times. V and J are TRBV14 and TRBJ2-4; D gene ambiguous. In germline, CDR1 is SGHDN, CDR2 FVKESK. There are 14 residues in the CDR3. The V end was cut by 3 bases, the J end by 1 base, with 7 bases between. CDR3 nucleotide sequence: TGTGCCAGCAGCCACGTCGGGGCCAAAAACATTCAGTACTTC. Residues: CASSHVGAKNIQYF.

This clonotype came up a few times. V is TRBV4-2 and J is TRBJ2-1, with 9 bases identical to TRBD2. Unmatched junction bases numbered 7, after V lost 0 bases and J lost 4 bases. Germline CDR1 LGHNA, CDR2 YNFKEQ. The length of the CDR3 is 17 residues. CDR3 sequence (DNA): TGTGCCAGCAGCCAAGAAAGTCCGGGACTAGCTTACAATGAGCAGTTCTTC. This encodes CASSQESPGLAYNEQFF.

The chain uses TRBV6-6 and TRBJ2-3; 11 nucleotides align to TRBD2. This CDR3 spans 14 amino acids. CDR1 is MNHNY, CDR2 SVGAGI, per germline (reference sequence). Trimming took 11 bases from V and 2 from J; bases not matched to a gene: 6. The CDR3 region has the DNA TGTGCCTCTAAGGGACTAGCGGCCACAGATACGCAGTATTTT. As protein: CASKGLAATDTQYF.

This clonotype turned up a few times. V is TRBV4-1 and J is TRBJ1-1, with a possible D match to TRBD1 (5 bases). V was clipped by 7 bases and J by 6 bases, with 18 bases between them. This CDR3 has 14 residues. Germline loops: CDR1 MGHRA, CDR2 YSYEKL. CDR3 amino acids: CASIKVGGIAEAFF. The CDR3 nucleotides are TGCGCCAGCATAAAGGTCGGGGGGATCGCTGAAGCTTTCTTT.

This rearrangement joins TRBV9 to TRBJ2-3; 8 positions agree with TRBD1. V dropped 2 bases and J dropped 4; count of bases not matched to a gene: 6. CDR1 and CDR2 from the germline V gene are SGDLS and YYNGEE. The CDR3 length is 15 residues. The CDR3: CASSVRGLRADTQYF. DNA of the CDR3: TGTGCCAGCAGCGTCAGGGGGCTTAGGGCAGATACGCAGTATTTT. The full variable domain, rest sourced from reference TRBV9 and TRBJ2-3, is DSGVTQTPKHLITATGQRVTLRCSPRSGDLSVYWYQQSLDQGLQFLIQYYNGEERAKGNILERFSAQQFPDLHSELNLSSLELGDSALYFCASSVRGLRADTQYFGPGTRLTVL.

The chain links TRBV27 to TRBJ1-2, with TRBD1 as a possible D gene (5 bases). V was trimmed by 2 bases and J by 0 bases, leaving 10 bases between them. Germline CDR1 and CDR2: MNHEY and SMNVEV (reference sequence). This CDR3 contains 15 residues. The CDR3 sequence is CASSLGQTANYGYTF. DNA for the CDR3: TGTGCCAGCAGTTTAGGACAAACCGCTAACTATGGCTACACCTTC.

This clonotype was picked up one time. A read error may account for a junction end that differs from germline. This chain links TRBV10-3 with TRBJ2-1; TRBD1 matches at 9 bases. The length of the CDR3 is 16 residues. In germline, CDR1 is ENHRY, CDR2 SYGVKD. The CDR3, as DNA: TGTGCCATCAGGGAGTCCGGCCAGACAGGGGGTATTGAGCAGTTCTTC. As protein: CAIRESGQTGGIEQFF.

With respect to this clonotype: The germline gene is not matched at one end of the junction; a read error may be the cause. V and J are TRBV4-1 and TRBJ2-7; tentatively, D is TRBD1 (5 bases). CDR3 length: 14 residues. CDR1 MGHRA and CDR2 YSYEKL come from the germline V gene. The CDR3 spells CASSWTTQSYGQYF. Here the CDR3 DNA reads TGCGCCAGCAGCTGGACAACCCAATCCTACGGGCAGTACTTC.

This clonotype was recorded only once. V and J are TRBV20-1 and TRBJ1-1; D is unresolved. With 8 bases removed from V and 1 base from J, the gap between germline ends came to 11 bases. The CDR3 runs 12 residues. Per germline, CDR1 DFQATT and CDR2 SNEGSKA (reference sequence). The CDR3 coding sequence is TGCAGTTTACCGTGGGCGAACACTGAAGCTTTCTTT. Amino acids: CSLPWANTEAFF.

This clonotype was detected only a few times. The chain combines TRBV30 with TRBJ1-2, with D maybe TRBD1 (6 bases). CDR3 length equals 16 residues. V lost 0 bases and J 2 bases, leaving 16 bases between the germline ends. Germline CDR1 is GTSNPN and CDR2 is SVGIG (reference sequence). CDR3 sequence reads: CAWSVFGGGLNYGYTF. The CDR3 DNA is TGTGCCTGGAGTGTTTTTGGGGGCGGCCTAAACTATGGCTACACCTTC.

This rearrangement joins TRBV12-3 or TRBV12-4 to TRBJ2-1, with 11 bases fitting TRBD1. The CDR3 runs 15 residues. Trimming at V came to 7 bases and at J to 4 bases, leaving 6 bases not matched to a gene. The CDR3 region is CASTWGDRGYNEQFF. The CDR3 DNA reads as TGTGCCAGCACCTGGGGGGACAGGGGGTACAATGAGCAGTTCTTC.

This clonotype was seen more than once but under ten times. This chain connects TRBV4-1 to TRBJ2-5, with D unclear. The V gene lost 4 bases and the J gene lost 11 bases, with 23 bases spanning the gap. This CDR3 is built from 15 residues. Germline V CDR1 and CDR2: MGHRA, YSYEKL. CDR3 bases: TGCGCCAGCAGCCCGATGATGGTGCGCTACAATGAGCAGTACTTC. Residues: CASSPMMVRYNEQYF.

The chain links TRBV14 to TRBJ2-3; D not certain. The germline V and J ends were trimmed by 6 bases and 5 bases, with 18 bases remaining between them. The CDR3 covers 15 residues. Germline-derived CDR1 and CDR2 are SGHDN and FVKESK. The DNA of the CDR3 is TGTGCCAGCAGTCCCCTTAGATCCTTCGAAGATACGCAGTATTTT. It encodes CASSPLRSFEDTQYF.

The chain employs TRBV10-3 and TRBJ1-1, with a tentative D call TRBD1 (5 bases). The CDR3 is 15 residues long. Germline V gene sequence: CDR1 ENHRY, CDR2 SYGVKD. V lost 0 bases to trimming and J lost 0 bases, with 8 bases between them. CDR3 DNA sequence: TGTGCCATCAGTGAGTCAGACAGCATGAACACTGAAGCTTTCTTT. Amino acids: CAISESDSMNTEAFF.

V usage is TRBV20-1 and J usage is TRBJ2-3, with 7 bases that match TRBD2. V lost 0 bases and J lost 2; bases outside the gene matches: 11. This CDR3 comprises 17 residues. The germline V gene has CDR1 DFQATT and CDR2 SNEGSKA (reference sequence). The CDR3 nucleotides are TGCAGTGCTAGAGATTTTGCACGACTAGCTACCACAGATACGCAGTATTTT. This encodes CSARDFARLATTDTQYF.

This clonotype appeared a few times. In nucleotides, the CDR3 is TGTGCCAGCAGTTATAGCGGGGGGGCCCTTGATACGCAGTATTTT. This sequence encodes CASSYSGGALDTQYF. This chain links TRBV7-9 with TRBJ2-3, with 11 bases fitting TRBD2. The CDR3 extends over 15 amino acids. Trimming at V came to 6 bases and at J to 6 bases, leaving 8 bases not matched to a gene. CDR1 is SEHNR and CDR2 is FQNEAQ in the germline V gene (reference sequence).

This clonotype was picked up a small number of times. The gene calls are TRBV9 and TRBJ2-5, with TRBD1 matching over 11 bases. With 2 bases clipped from V and 4 bases from J, the junction kept 4 bases outside the gene matches. CDR3 length equals 15 residues. Germline loops: CDR1 SGDLS, CDR2 YYNGEE. For the CDR3, the DNA is TGTGCCAGCAGCGTTGATGGGACAGGGGGAGAGACCCAGTACTTC. Translating it yields CASSVDGTGGETQYF.

J is TRBJ1-2 and V is TRBV29-1; a possible D gene is TRBD1 (6 bases). The CDR3 length is 12 residues. Germline values: CDR1 SQVTM, CDR2 ANQGSEA. V gave up 6 bases and J gave up 2 bases, with 10 bases separating them. CDR3 sequence reads: CSVFQGNYGYTF. CDR3 coding DNA: TGCAGCGTCTTCCAGGGGAACTATGGCTACACCTTC.

This chain joins TRBV6-2 or TRBV6-3 and TRBJ2-4; D ambiguous. V was clipped by 5 bases and J by 0 bases, with 11 bases between them. The CDR3 extends over 15 amino acids. Germline V gives CDR1 MNHEY, CDR2 SVGEGT. CDR3 protein: CASSQRSLAKNIQYF. The CDR3 region has the DNA TGTGCCAGCAGTCAAAGGTCCCTAGCCAAAAACATTCAGTACTTC.

The chain links TRBV5-1 to TRBJ2-3; TRBD1 aligns across 9 bases. Per the germline V gene, CDR1 is SGHRS and CDR2 is YFSETQ. The CDR3 loop spans 15 amino acids. With V trimmed by 4 bases and J by 3 bases, 6 bases remained unmatched. The CDR3, as DNA: TGCGCCAGCAGCAAATCCGGGACAGGGACAGATACGCAGTATTTT. Protein: CASSKSGTGTDTQYF.

The chain is built from TRBV6-2 or TRBV6-3 and TRBJ1-1; 8 nucleotides align to TRBD1. CDR1 MNHEY and CDR2 SVGEGT come from the germline V gene. The CDR3 has 11 residues. Trimming at V came to 7 bases and at J to 8 bases, leaving 3 bases not matched to a gene. The DNA for the CDR3 is TGTGCCAGCATGACAGGGGCCGAAGCTTTCTTT. This encodes CASMTGAEAFF.

The chain carries TRBV20-1 and TRBJ1-5; 7 bases are a match to TRBD1. This CDR3 is 16 amino acids long. With 1 base clipped from V and 0 bases from J, the junction kept 6 bases outside the gene matches. Germline CDR1 DFQATT, CDR2 SNEGSKA (reference sequence). In DNA form, the CDR3 reads TGCAGTGCTAGAGCCGGGACAGAAAATAGCAATCAGCCCCAGCATTTT. It codes for CSARAGTENSNQPQHF.

In the case of this clonotype: A junction boundary mismatches the germline segment, possibly from a read error. The chain recombines TRBV12-3 or TRBV12-4 with TRBJ2-7; D is uncertain. This CDR3 is built from 11 residues. The CDR3 is CASSFQHEQCF. The CDR3 DNA follows: TGTGCCAGCAGTTTTCAACACGAGCAGTGCTTC.

The chain employs TRBV6-5 and TRBJ2-3; 7 nucleotides line up with TRBD1. The length of the CDR3 is 14 residues. The ends lost 8 bases at V and 3 bases at J; junction bases unmatched: 8. Germline V lookup: CDR1 MNHEY, CDR2 SVGAGI. CDR3 sequence: CASGRPGQTDTQYF. Written as DNA, the CDR3 is TGTGCCAGCGGCCGACCGGGACAGACAGATACGCAGTATTTT.

This clonotype appeared a few times. The chain combines TRBV3-1 with TRBJ2-7; TRBD2 is a possible D gene (6 bases). Per the germline V gene, CDR1 is LGHDT and CDR2 is YNNKEL (reference sequence). Trimming cost V 6 bases and J 1 base, with 19 bases left between them. This CDR3 comprises 16 residues. This chain's CDR3 is CASSPNPGLSSYEQYF. In DNA, the CDR3 is TGTGCCAGCAGTCCGAATCCGGGACTGTCTTCCTACGAGCAGTACTTC.

Remarks on this clonotype: The junction and the germline gene differ at one end; a read error may be behind it. The chain employs TRBV20-1 and TRBJ2-3, with 8 bases fitting TRBD2. Germline values: CDR1 DFQATT, CDR2 SNEGSKA (reference sequence). There are 16 residues in the CDR3. The CDR3 coding sequence is TGCAGTACTAGAGGGGGAGTAGCGGGAAACACAGATACGCAGTATTTT. Encoded protein: CSTRGGVAGNTDTQYF.

In its sample, this clonotype was seen many times. This chain joins TRBV20-1 and TRBJ1-5; D uncertain. V shed 3 bases and J shed 3 bases, with 9 bases lying between them. The CDR3 sequence is 13 residues long. The germline V gene has CDR1 DFQATT and CDR2 SNEGSKA (reference sequence). DNA for the CDR3: TGCAGTGCTAGCGCTCTCGTCAATCAGCCCCAGCATTTT. It specifies CSASALVNQPQHF.

This chain joins TRBV6-6 and TRBJ1-2, with D unresolved. V was shortened by 1 base and J by 4 bases, with 10 bases between the two germline ends. Germline assignment: CDR1 MNHNY and CDR2 SVGAGI (reference sequence). CDR3 size: 14 residues. CDR3 bases: TGTGCCAGCAGTTACTTGGGCGCTCCCTATGGCTACACCTTC. Translation: CASSYLGAPYGYTF.

This clonotype occurred a few times. CDR3 in DNA: TGTGCCAGCAGCCAGAACGGCCACAACAATGAGCAGTTCTTC. It specifies CASSQNGHNNEQFF. The V call is TRBV3-1, the J call TRBJ2-1; D remains unclear. With 3 bases removed from V and 5 bases from J, the gap between germline ends came to 11 bases. This CDR3 comprises 14 residues. Germline V gene sequence: CDR1 LGHDT, CDR2 YNNKEL (reference sequence).

V and J are TRBV10-3 and TRBJ2-5; 7 bases match TRBD1. Germline V gene lookup returns CDR1 ENHRY and CDR2 SYGVKD. V dropped 3 bases and J dropped 5; count of bases not matched to a gene: 9. The CDR3 loop spans 15 amino acids. CDR3 DNA: TGTGCCATCAGTGACGGGTTTGACAGGGAGGAGACCCAGTACTTC. This sequence encodes CAISDGFDREETQYF.